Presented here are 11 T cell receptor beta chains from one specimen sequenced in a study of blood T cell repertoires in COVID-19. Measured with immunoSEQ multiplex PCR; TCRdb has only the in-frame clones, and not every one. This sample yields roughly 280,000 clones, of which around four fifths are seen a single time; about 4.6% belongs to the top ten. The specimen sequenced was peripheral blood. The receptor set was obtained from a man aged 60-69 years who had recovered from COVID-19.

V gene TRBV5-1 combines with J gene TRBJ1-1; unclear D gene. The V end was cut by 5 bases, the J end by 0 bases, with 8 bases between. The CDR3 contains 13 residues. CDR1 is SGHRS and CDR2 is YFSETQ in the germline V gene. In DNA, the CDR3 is TGCGCCAGCAGGGGCCAAATGAACACTGAAGCTTTCTTT. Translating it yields CASRGQMNTEAFF.

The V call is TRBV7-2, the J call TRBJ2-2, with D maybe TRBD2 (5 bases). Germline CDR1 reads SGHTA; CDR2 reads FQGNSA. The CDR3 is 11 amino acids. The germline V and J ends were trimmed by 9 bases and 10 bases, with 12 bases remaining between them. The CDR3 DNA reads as TGTGCCAGACGGACCGGGATGGAGCTGTTTTTT. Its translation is CARRTGMELFF.

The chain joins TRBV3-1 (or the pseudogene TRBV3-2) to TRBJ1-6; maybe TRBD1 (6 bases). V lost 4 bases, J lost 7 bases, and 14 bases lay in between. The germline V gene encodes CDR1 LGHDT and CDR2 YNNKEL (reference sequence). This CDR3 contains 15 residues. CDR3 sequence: CASSPARGGNSPLHF. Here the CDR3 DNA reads TGTGCCAGCAGCCCAGCAAGGGGGGGCAATTCACCCCTCCACTTT.

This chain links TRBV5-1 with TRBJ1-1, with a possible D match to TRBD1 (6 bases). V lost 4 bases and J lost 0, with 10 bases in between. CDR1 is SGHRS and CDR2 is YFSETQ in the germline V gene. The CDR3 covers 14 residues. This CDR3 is CASSVTGMNTEAFF. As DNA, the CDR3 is TGCGCCAGCAGCGTTACAGGGATGAACACTGAAGCTTTCTTT.

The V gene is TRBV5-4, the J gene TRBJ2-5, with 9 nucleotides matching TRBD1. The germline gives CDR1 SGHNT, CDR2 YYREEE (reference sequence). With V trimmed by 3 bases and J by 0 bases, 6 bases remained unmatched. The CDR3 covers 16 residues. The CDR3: CASSSGQGRYQETQYF. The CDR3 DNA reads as TGTGCCAGCAGCTCCGGACAGGGGCGGTACCAAGAGACCCAGTACTTC.

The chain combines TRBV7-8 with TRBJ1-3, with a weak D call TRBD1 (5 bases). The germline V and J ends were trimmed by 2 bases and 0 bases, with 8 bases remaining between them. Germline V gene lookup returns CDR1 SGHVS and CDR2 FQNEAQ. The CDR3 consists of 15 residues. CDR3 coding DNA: TGTGCCAGCAGCTTACAGGGTTTCTCTGGAAACACCATATATTTT. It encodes CASSLQGFSGNTIYF. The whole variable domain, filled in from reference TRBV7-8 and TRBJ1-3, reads GAGVSQSPRYKVAKRGQDVALRCDPISGHVSLFWYQQALGQGPEFLTYFQNEAQLDKSGLPSDRFFAERPEGSVSTLKIQRTQQEDSAVYLCASSLQGFSGNTIYFGEGSWLTVV.

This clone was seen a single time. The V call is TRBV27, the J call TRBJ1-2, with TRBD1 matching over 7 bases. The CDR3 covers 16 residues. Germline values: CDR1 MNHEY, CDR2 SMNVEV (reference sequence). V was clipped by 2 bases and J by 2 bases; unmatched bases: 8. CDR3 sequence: CASSLRTGLVNYGYTF. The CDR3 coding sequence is TGTGCCAGCAGTTTACGGACAGGCCTGGTCAACTATGGCTACACCTTC.

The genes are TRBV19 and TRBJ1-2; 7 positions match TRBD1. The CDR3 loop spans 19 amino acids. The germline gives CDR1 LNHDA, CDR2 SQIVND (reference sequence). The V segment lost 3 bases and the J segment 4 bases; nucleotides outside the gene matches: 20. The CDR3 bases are TGTGCCAGTAGTATGATCCGAGCGACAGGGAAGGGGCAAGGCTATGGCTACACCTTC. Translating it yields CASSMIRATGKGQGYGYTF.

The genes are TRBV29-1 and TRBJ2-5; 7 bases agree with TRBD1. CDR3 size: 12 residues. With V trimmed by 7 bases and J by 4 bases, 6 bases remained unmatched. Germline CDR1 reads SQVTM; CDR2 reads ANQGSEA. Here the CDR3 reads CSAMTGPETQYF. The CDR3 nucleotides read TGCAGCGCCATGACAGGGCCAGAGACCCAGTACTTC.

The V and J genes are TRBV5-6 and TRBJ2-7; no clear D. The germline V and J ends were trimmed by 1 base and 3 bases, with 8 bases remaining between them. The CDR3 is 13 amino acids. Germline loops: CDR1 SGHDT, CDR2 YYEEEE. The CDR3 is CASSLFRVYEQYF. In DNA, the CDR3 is TGTGCCAGCAGCTTGTTCCGGGTCTACGAGCAGTACTTC.

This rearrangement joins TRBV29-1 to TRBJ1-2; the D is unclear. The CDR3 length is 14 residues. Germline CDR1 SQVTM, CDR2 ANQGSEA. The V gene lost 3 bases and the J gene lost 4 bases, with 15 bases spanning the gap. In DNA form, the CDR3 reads TGCAGCGTTGACCGCTCGGAGGTAGTCTATGGCTACACCTTC. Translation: CSVDRSEVVYGYTF.